Below, 28 T cell receptor beta chains from the same sample are listed, as sequenced in a study of control samples from healthy donors and cancer patients. Here immunoSEQ multiplex PCR was the method, and the copy in TCRdb shows in-frame clones only, minus some. The data contain fewer than 95,000 clones, approximately 86% of them singletons. Sequencing was done on a sample of blood. The origin of the receptors is a man aged 30 to 39 in good health.

Comment on this clone: Within the sample, other DNA sequences also encode this same CDR3. V is TRBV4-1 and J is TRBJ1-2; possible D gene TRBD1, 6 bases. Germline loops: CDR1 MGHRA, CDR2 YSYEKL. CDR3 length: 14 amino acids. V lost 0 bases, J lost 7 bases, and 12 bases lay in between. The CDR3 bases are TGCGCCAGCAGCCAAGATCCAGGGGACTCTGGCTACACCTTC. It translates to CASSQDPGDSGYTF.

This chain joins TRBV19 and TRBJ2-3; D unclear. Germline CDR1 is LNHDA and CDR2 is SQIVND (reference sequence). The V end lost 2 bases, the J end lost 0 bases, and 6 bases lay between the germline ends. The CDR3 covers 14 residues. The CDR3 here is CASSIFTSTDTQYF. The CDR3 DNA sequence: TGTGCCAGTAGTATATTCACCAGCACAGATACGCAGTATTTT.

On this clone: A much larger clone lies one base from this, so it may be a read error. Other nucleotide sequences from this sample produce the same CDR3. The chain is built from TRBV30 and TRBJ1-1; no reliable D call. CDR1 and CDR2 from the germline V gene are GTSNPN and SVGIG (reference sequence). There are 12 residues in the CDR3. For the CDR3, the DNA is TGTGCCTGGAGCCTCGAGAACACTGAAGCTTTTTTT. Amino acids: CAWSLENTEAFF.

The chain is built from TRBV5-6 and TRBJ1-2, with D unclear. V lost 0 bases to trimming and J lost 8 bases, with 26 bases between them. CDR3 length: 18 amino acids. CDR1 and CDR2 (germline): SGHDT, YYEEEE. DNA for the CDR3: TGTGCCAGCAGCTTGGCCGTCGGCGGGAGACGCCCTAGGTTAGGCTACACCTTC. This encodes CASSLAVGGRRPRLGYTF.

This clone was found once. The chain carries TRBV11-2 and TRBJ2-7; 8 bases fit TRBD2. Germline-derived CDR1 and CDR2 are SGHAT and FQNNGV. V lost 6 bases to trimming and J lost 2 bases; unmatched junction nucleotides: 9. The CDR3 is 15 amino acids. The CDR3 is CASRVQPGLAYEQYF. CDR3 nucleotide sequence: TGTGCCAGCAGAGTGCAACCGGGACTAGCCTACGAGCAGTACTTC.

This clone has just a few counts. The rearrangement links TRBV6-1 to TRBJ1-5; TRBD1 is a possible D gene (5 bases). Trimming removed 2 bases from V and 6 bases from J, with 5 bases in between. The CDR3 length is 12 residues. The germline CDR1 and CDR2 sequences are MNHNS and SASEGT. CDR3 sequence: CASSERGQPQHF. CDR3 DNA: TGTGCCAGCAGTGAAAGGGGTCAGCCCCAGCATTTT.

CDR3 bases: TGTGCCAGCAGTAGGACCGGGACTTCCAACTATGGCTACACCTTC. Amino acid sequence: CASSRTGTSNYGYTF. The chain carries TRBV6-5 and TRBJ1-2, with D possibly being TRBD1 (5 bases). V was trimmed by 5 bases and J by 2 bases, leaving 15 bases between them. CDR3 length: 15 residues. The germline V gene has CDR1 MNHEY and CDR2 SVGAGI.

The chain recombines TRBV6-1 with TRBJ1-1; D gene uncertain. The CDR3 has 13 residues. Trimming pared 2 bases from V and 5 bases from J, leaving 9 bases between. Per germline, CDR1 MNHNS and CDR2 SASEGT. CDR3 in DNA: TGTGCCAGCAGTGAATCGGCAAGAACTGAAGCTTTCTTT. Protein sequence: CASSESARTEAFF.

This chain links TRBV6-4 with TRBJ1-5, with D maybe TRBD1 (5 bases). The V gene lost 7 bases and the J gene lost 3 bases, with 13 bases spanning the gap. The CDR3 loop spans 14 amino acids. From germline, CDR1 is MRHNA and CDR2 SNTAGT. The CDR3 DNA sequence: TGTGCCAGCATAGGACAACCGAACAATCAGCCCCAGCATTTT. The encoded protein is CASIGQPNNQPQHF.

This clone was counted once. The chain is built from TRBV2 and TRBJ2-7; 7 nucleotides agree with TRBD1. Germline trimming cut 6 bases from V and 0 bases from J; bases unmatched to any gene: 8. CDR1 and CDR2 from the germline V gene are SNHLY and FYNNEI. The CDR3 runs to 15 residues. CDR3 sequence reads: CASRSPGQSSYEQYF. The CDR3 DNA is TGTGCCAGCAGATCCCCGGGACAGAGCTCCTACGAGCAGTACTTC.

This chain uses TRBV5-1 with TRBJ2-6; D call uncertain. CDR1 SGHRS and CDR2 YFSETQ come from the germline V gene. Trimming removed 2 bases from V and 1 base from J, with 10 bases in between. The CDR3 covers 16 residues. The CDR3 loop is CASSFAQRSGANVLTF. The CDR3 DNA sequence: TGCGCCAGCAGCTTTGCCCAAAGATCTGGGGCCAACGTCCTGACTTTC.

The J gene is TRBJ2-4, the V gene TRBV28; D perhaps matches TRBD2 (5 bases). V shed 5 bases and J shed 5 bases, with 13 bases lying between them. Germline V gives CDR1 MDHEN, CDR2 SYDVKM. The CDR3 consists of 14 residues. The DNA of the CDR3 is TGTGCCAGCAGTCCCCCGGGAACTCAAAACATTCAGTACTTC. It codes for CASSPPGTQNIQYF.

The DNA of the CDR3 is TGTGCCAGTAGTATTCCAGGGGGGGTCACAGATACGCAGTATTTT. It specifies CASSIPGGVTDTQYF. The V gene is TRBV19, the J gene TRBJ2-3; D possibly uses TRBD1 or TRBD2 (7 bases each). The CDR3 is 15 residues long. V lost 3 bases and J lost 2, with 12 bases in between. The germline CDR1 and CDR2 sequences are LNHDA and SQIVND (reference sequence).

The sample holds one count of this clone. The genes are TRBV18 and TRBJ2-3; the match to TRBD2 covers 7 bases. J lost 0 bases, V lost 3 bases, and 9 bases had no gene match. This CDR3 is 17 amino acids long. The V gene's germline CDR1 is KGHSH and CDR2 LQKENI. The CDR3 here is CASSPARVAGSTDTQYF. Here the CDR3 DNA reads TGTGCCAGCTCACCCGCCAGGGTAGCGGGTAGCACAGATACGCAGTATTTT.

The chain links TRBV3-1 (or the pseudogene TRBV3-2) to TRBJ2-2; a possible D gene is TRBD1 (6 bases). The CDR3 is 16 residues long. Trimming shortened V by 4 bases and J by 0 bases, and 12 bases separated the two germline ends. Germline V lookup: CDR1 LGHDT, CDR2 YNNKEL (reference sequence). The CDR3 protein is CASSPRQAANTGELFF. CDR3 nucleotide sequence: TGTGCCAGCAGCCCGCGACAGGCCGCGAACACCGGGGAGCTGTTTTTT.

This clone was counted once. The chain employs TRBV7-8 and TRBJ1-2; no firm D call. Germline loops: CDR1 SGHVS, CDR2 FQNEAQ. The CDR3 has 13 amino acids. Deletions cut 5 bases from V and 0 bases from J, with 7 bases between. The CDR3 here is CASSPVANYGYTF. For the CDR3, the DNA is TGTGCCAGCAGCCCGGTTGCTAACTATGGCTACACCTTC. The full variable domain, completed using reference TRBV7-8 and TRBJ1-2, is GAGVSQSPRYKVAKRGQDVALRCDPISGHVSLFWYQQALGQGPEFLTYFQNEAQLDKSGLPSDRFFAERPEGSVSTLKIQRTQQEDSAVYLCASSPVANYGYTFGSGTRLTVV.

The rearrangement uses TRBV9 and TRBJ2-1; TRBD2 matches at 12 bases. The CDR3 sequence is 15 residues long. J gave up 6 bases and V 4 bases, and 5 bases lay outside the gene matches. CDR1 is SGDLS and CDR2 is YYNGEE in the germline V gene. CDR3 sequence reads: CASSQLAGGTNEQFF. The CDR3 DNA follows: TGTGCCAGCAGCCAACTAGCGGGGGGCACCAATGAGCAGTTCTTC.

The V gene is TRBV6-1, the J gene TRBJ2-3, with 7 bases identical to TRBD2. J was trimmed by 0 bases and V by 2 bases; bases with no gene match: 5. Per the germline V gene, CDR1 is MNHNS and CDR2 is SASEGT. The CDR3 is 16 residues long. In DNA form, the CDR3 reads TGTGCCAGCAGTGAACGTGTGGGACTAAGCACAGATACGCAGTATTTT. Residues: CASSERVGLSTDTQYF.

V and J are TRBV23-1 and TRBJ2-7; unclear D gene. TRBV23-1 carries the ORF label, with uncertain function. The CDR3 contains 15 residues. Trimming took off 0 bases at V and 3 bases at J, with 12 bases between the two ends. The CDR3 bases are TGCGCCAGCAGTCAATCCGGCCAGGCCCACTACGAGCAGTACTTC. Translation gives CASSQSGQAHYEQYF.

The chain employs TRBV29-1 and TRBJ1-1; D may be TRBD1 (6 bases). CDR1 is SQVTM and CDR2 is ANQGSEA in the germline V gene. The CDR3 sequence is 13 residues long. Trimming cost V 6 bases and J 1 base, with 12 bases left between them. As DNA, the CDR3 is TGCAGCGTGAATAGGGGGTCGAACACTGAAGCTTTCTTT. Protein product: CSVNRGSNTEAFF.

The rearrangement joins TRBV11-1 to TRBJ2-7; no clear D gene. V was trimmed by 2 bases and J by 8 bases, leaving 13 bases between them. The CDR3 consists of 13 residues. Germline CDR1 and CDR2: SGHAT and FQDESV (reference sequence). The CDR3 protein is CASSLHPFPQQYF. Here the CDR3 DNA reads TGTGCCAGCAGCTTACACCCTTTTCCGCAGCAGTACTTC.

The rearrangement joins TRBV7-9 to TRBJ1-6; D gene unclear. The germline V gene has CDR1 SEHNR and CDR2 FQNEAQ (reference sequence). The CDR3 covers 14 residues. With 2 bases removed from V and 6 bases from J, the gap between germline ends came to 8 bases. The CDR3 sequence: CASSLSLSNSPLHF. The CDR3, as DNA: TGTGCCAGCAGCTTATCACTGTCTAATTCACCCCTCCACTTT.

V usage is TRBV9 and J usage is TRBJ1-2, with 11 bases matching TRBD1. V lost 0 bases and J lost 7; bases outside the gene matches: 8. The CDR3 is 16 amino acids. Looked up from germline, CDR1 is SGDLS and CDR2 is YYNGEE. CDR3 sequence reads: CASSVGPGQGAAGYTF. CDR3 nucleotide sequence: TGTGCCAGCAGCGTAGGTCCCGGACAGGGGGCGGCTGGCTACACCTTC.

The chain carries TRBV2 and TRBJ2-7, with D hard to call. Per germline, CDR1 SNHLY and CDR2 FYNNEI. Deletions cut 6 bases from V and 0 bases from J, with 12 bases between. The CDR3 has 14 amino acids. CDR3 in amino acids: CASRKETRSYEQYF. The CDR3 DNA is TGTGCCAGCAGAAAGGAGACCCGCTCCTACGAGCAGTACTTC.

This chain connects TRBV10-3 to TRBJ2-7; 7 nucleotides match TRBD1. Germline CDR1 and CDR2: ENHRY and SYGVKD. The junction had 2 bases not matched to a gene; V was cut back by 0 bases and J by 6 bases. The CDR3 spans 13 residues. As DNA, the CDR3 is TGTGCCATCAGTGAGTCAGGGGACAGCGAGCAGTACTTC. Translating gives CAISESGDSEQYF.

This sequence joins TRBV11-2 and TRBJ1-2; possible D gene TRBD1, 5 bases. CDR1 and CDR2 from the germline V gene are SGHAT and FQNNGV. The V end was cut by 1 base, the J end by 6 bases, with 9 bases between. CDR3 length: 13 residues. The CDR3 region is CASSLGGLNGYTF. CDR3 in DNA: TGTGCCAGCAGCTTAGGGGGGTTAAATGGCTACACCTTC.

This clone was picked up many times. The CDR3 DNA sequence: TGTGCCAGCAGCTTAGCGGGACAGGGGCTAGGAAACACCATATATTTT. This codes for CASSLAGQGLGNTIYF. The chain couples TRBV7-8 to TRBJ1-3, with 10 bases matching TRBD1. V trimming: 0 bases; J trimming: 4 bases; junction bases outside the gene matches: 3. This CDR3 is 16 amino acids long. Germline V gene data show CDR1 as SGHVS and CDR2 as FQNEAQ.

The gene calls are TRBV12-3 or TRBV12-4 and TRBJ1-2; no reliable D call. This CDR3 has 12 amino acids. V was shortened by 2 bases and J by 9 bases, with 10 bases between the two germline ends. The CDR3 loop is CASSLTRVRYTF. CDR3 bases: TGTGCCAGCAGTTTAACGAGGGTTCGCTACACCTTC.